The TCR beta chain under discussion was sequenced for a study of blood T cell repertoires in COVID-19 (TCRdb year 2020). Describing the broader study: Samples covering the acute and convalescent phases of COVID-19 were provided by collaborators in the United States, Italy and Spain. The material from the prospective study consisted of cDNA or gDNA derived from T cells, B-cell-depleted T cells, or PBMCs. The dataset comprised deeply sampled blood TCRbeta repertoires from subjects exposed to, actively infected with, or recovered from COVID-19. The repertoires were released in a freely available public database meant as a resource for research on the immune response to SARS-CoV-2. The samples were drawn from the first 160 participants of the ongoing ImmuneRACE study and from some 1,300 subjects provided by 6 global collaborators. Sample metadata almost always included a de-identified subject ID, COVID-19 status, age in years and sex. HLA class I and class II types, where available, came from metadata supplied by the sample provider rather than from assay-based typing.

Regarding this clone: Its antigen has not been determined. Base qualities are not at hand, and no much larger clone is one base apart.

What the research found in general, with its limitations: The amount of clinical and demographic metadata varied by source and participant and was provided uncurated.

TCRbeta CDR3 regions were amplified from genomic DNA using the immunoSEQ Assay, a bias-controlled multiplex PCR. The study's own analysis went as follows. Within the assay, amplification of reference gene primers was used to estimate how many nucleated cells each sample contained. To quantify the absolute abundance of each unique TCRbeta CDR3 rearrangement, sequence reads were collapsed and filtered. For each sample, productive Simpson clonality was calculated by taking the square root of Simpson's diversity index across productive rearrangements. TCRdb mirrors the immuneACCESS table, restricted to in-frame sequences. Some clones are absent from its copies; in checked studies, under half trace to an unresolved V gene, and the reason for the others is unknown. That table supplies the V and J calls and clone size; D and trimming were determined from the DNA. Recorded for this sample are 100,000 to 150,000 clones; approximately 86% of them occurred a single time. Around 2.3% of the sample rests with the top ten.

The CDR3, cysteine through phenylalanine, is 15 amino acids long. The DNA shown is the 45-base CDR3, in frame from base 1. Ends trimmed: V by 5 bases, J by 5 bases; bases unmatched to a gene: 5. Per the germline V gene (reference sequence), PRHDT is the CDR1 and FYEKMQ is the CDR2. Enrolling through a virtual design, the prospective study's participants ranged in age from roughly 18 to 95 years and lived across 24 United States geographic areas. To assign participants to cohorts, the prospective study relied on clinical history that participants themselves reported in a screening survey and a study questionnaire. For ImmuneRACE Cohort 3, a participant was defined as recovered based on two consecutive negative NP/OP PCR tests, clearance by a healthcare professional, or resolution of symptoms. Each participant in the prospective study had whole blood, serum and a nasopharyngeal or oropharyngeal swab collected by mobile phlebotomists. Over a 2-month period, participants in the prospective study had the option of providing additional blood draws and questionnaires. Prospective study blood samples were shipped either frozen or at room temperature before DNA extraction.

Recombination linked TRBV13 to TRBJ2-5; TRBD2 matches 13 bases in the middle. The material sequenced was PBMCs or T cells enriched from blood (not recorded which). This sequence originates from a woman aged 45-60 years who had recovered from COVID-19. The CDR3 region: CASSTSGGALETQYF. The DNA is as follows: TGTGCCAGCAGCACTAGCGGGGGGGCCCTCGAGACCCAGTACTTC.